This passage covers 20 T cell receptor beta chains from one sample sequenced in a study of blood T cell repertoires in COVID-19. Only in-frame clones appear in the TCRdb table, and some are missing; sequencing was by immunoSEQ multiplex PCR. The sample includes roughly 230,000 clones, roughly nine tenths seen only once; the top ten take 3.5% to 4.5%. Sequenced sample: PBMCs or T cells enriched from blood (not recorded which). All receptors come from a woman aged 25 to 39 with acute COVID-19.

The chain couples TRBV5-8 to TRBJ2-7; 11 nucleotides agree with TRBD1. Germline CDR1 SGHTS, CDR2 YDEGEE. Trimming at V came to 3 bases and at J to 0 bases, leaving 5 bases not matched to a gene. The length of the CDR3 is 16 residues. The CDR3 region is CASSWAGTGGSYEQYF. CDR3 DNA: TGTGCCAGCAGCTGGGCCGGGACAGGGGGCTCCTACGAGCAGTACTTC.

The chain carries TRBV21-1 and TRBJ1-2; TRBD1 is taken as the D call from the table, unchecked against the DNA. TRBV21-1 is flagged as a pseudogene. The CDR3 has 17 residues. The chain's CDR3 is CASSTDSRTPTNYGYTF. Written as DNA, the CDR3 is TGTGCCAGCAGCACGGACAGCCGTACACCAACTAACTATGGCTACACCTTC.

The gene calls are TRBV12-5 and TRBJ1-1, with D perhaps TRBD1 (6 bases). The CDR3 is 15 residues long. The germline V and J ends were trimmed by 1 base and 1 base, with 10 bases remaining between them. Germline V gives CDR1 LGHNT, CDR2 FRNRAP. The CDR3 region is CASGLGWTENTEAFF. Here the CDR3 DNA reads TGTGCTAGTGGTTTGGGGTGGACAGAGAACACTGAAGCTTTCTTT.

The chain is built from TRBV30 and TRBJ1-1; D might be TRBD1 (5 bases). The germline V and J ends were trimmed by 0 bases and 3 bases, with 8 bases remaining between them. CDR1 is GTSNPN and CDR2 is SVGIG in the germline V gene (reference sequence). The CDR3 is 13 amino acids. In DNA form, the CDR3 reads TGTGCCTGGAGTGTCGGGGGACACACTGAAGCTTTCTTT. Its translation: CAWSVGGHTEAFF.

This sequence joins TRBV5-1 and TRBJ1-4; possibly TRBD1 for D (6 bases). Germline V lookup: CDR1 SGHRS, CDR2 YFSETQ. Trimming left V 0 bases short and J 3 bases short, with 9 bases between. The CDR3 contains 15 residues. The CDR3 DNA reads as TGCGCCAGCAGCTTGGATTCAGGGGCTAATGAAAAACTGTTTTTT. Amino acid sequence: CASSLDSGANEKLFF.

The chain combines TRBV7-2 with TRBJ2-1, with 7 positions matching TRBD1. This CDR3 is 16 amino acids long. V lost 0 bases and J lost 2; bases outside the gene matches: 4. Germline V gene sequence: CDR1 SGHTA, CDR2 FQGNSA. CDR3 sequence (DNA): TGTGCCAGCAGCTTAGCCGGGACAGTCACCTACAATGAGCAGTTCTTC. This codes for CASSLAGTVTYNEQFF.

CDR3: CASSEQGTSNYGYTF. In nucleotides, the CDR3 is TGTGCCAGCAGCGAACAGGGGACTTCGAACTATGGCTACACCTTC. The chain is built from TRBV7-8 and TRBJ1-2; 7 nucleotides line up with TRBD1. The ends lost 5 bases at V and 2 bases at J; junction bases unmatched: 8. The CDR3 covers 15 residues. CDR1 and CDR2 from the germline V gene are SGHVS and FQNEAQ.

The chain combines TRBV5-4 with TRBJ1-2; TRBD1 aligns across 7 bases. This CDR3 contains 14 residues. With V trimmed by 2 bases and J by 0 bases, 1 base remained unmatched. Germline V gene sequence: CDR1 SGHNT, CDR2 YYREEE (reference sequence). The CDR3, as DNA: TGTGCCAGCAGCTTAGGGACAGCTAACTATGGCTACACCTTC. As protein: CASSLGTANYGYTF.

The chain employs TRBV7-9 and TRBJ2-7; TRBD1 matches at 12 bases. Germline V gene lookup returns CDR1 SEHNR and CDR2 FQNEAQ (reference sequence). The junction had 7 bases not matched to a gene; V was cut back by 0 bases and J by 7 bases. This CDR3 region has 16 residues. The CDR3 here is CASSLAGTGGYGEQYF. CDR3 nucleotide sequence: TGTGCCAGCAGCTTAGCAGGGACAGGGGGCTATGGTGAGCAGTACTTC.

This clone is a singleton in its sample. The genes are TRBV15 and TRBJ1-2, with TRBD1 matching over 8 bases. The trim removed 2 bases at V and 2 bases at J, leaving 4 bases unmatched. There are 15 residues in the CDR3. The V gene's germline CDR1 is LNHNV and CDR2 YYDKDF (reference sequence). Written as DNA, the CDR3 is TGTGCCACCAGCAGATTGGACAGGGAGAACTATGGCTACACCTTC. This gives the protein CATSRLDRENYGYTF.

The chain couples TRBV10-1 to TRBJ2-1; D perhaps matches TRBD1 (5 bases). The V gene's germline CDR1 is WNHNN and CDR2 SYGVQD (reference sequence). Trimming cost V 6 bases and J 0 bases, with 18 bases left between them. The CDR3 sequence is 17 residues long. CDR3 sequence reads: CASSPPGAIGSYNEQFF. CDR3 coding DNA: TGCGCCAGCAGCCCCCCTGGGGCAATAGGCTCCTACAATGAGCAGTTCTTC.

This chain links TRBV12-3 or TRBV12-4 with TRBJ1-2, with D possibly TRBD1 on 5 matching bases. CDR3 size: 13 residues. Trimming stripped 8 bases from V and 5 bases from J, with 15 bases between. CDR3 region: CASRPGAGYGYTF. As DNA, the CDR3 is TGTGCCAGCCGCCCCGGGGCGGGATATGGCTACACCTTC.

The chain combines TRBV6-5 with TRBJ1-5, with a tentative D call TRBD1 (5 bases). CDR1 MNHEY and CDR2 SVGAGI come from the germline V gene. The ends were cut back, 4 bases at V and 6 bases at J, with 10 bases in the middle. The CDR3 runs to 13 residues. This chain's CDR3 is CASSSRDRQPQHF. In nucleotides, the CDR3 is TGTGCCAGCAGTTCCAGGGATCGTCAGCCCCAGCATTTT.

This chain joins TRBV18 and TRBJ2-7; D may be TRBD1 (5 bases). The CDR3 has 14 amino acids. Trimming took 3 bases from V and 0 from J, leaving 9 bases between them. The germline gives CDR1 KGHSH, CDR2 LQKENI. The CDR3 protein is CASSPGQSSYEQYF. DNA of the CDR3: TGTGCCAGCTCACCGGGGCAGAGCTCCTACGAGCAGTACTTC.

The chain employs TRBV11-2 and TRBJ1-4, with 9 bases identical to TRBD1. The V and J ends lost 5 bases and 0 bases, in that order; junction bases with no gene match: 10. CDR1 and CDR2 from the germline V gene are SGHAT and FQNNGV. The CDR3 has 18 residues. The CDR3 loop reads CASSRDRVPSATNEKLFF. CDR3 sequence (DNA): TGTGCCAGCAGCCGGGACAGGGTGCCTAGTGCAACTAATGAAAAACTGTTTTTT.

V is TRBV27 and J is TRBJ1-6, with 8 bases aligning to TRBD1. The CDR3 has 18 residues. J was trimmed by 2 bases and V by 3 bases; bases with no gene match: 9. In germline, CDR1 is MNHEY, CDR2 SMNVEV (reference sequence). Here the CDR3 DNA reads TGTGCCAGCAGTTTGTCCGGGACAGGATTCCCCTATAATTCACCCCTCCACTTT. This translates into CASSLSGTGFPYNSPLHF.

V and J are TRBV5-1 and TRBJ1-1; no reliable D call. The germline V gene encodes CDR1 SGHRS and CDR2 YFSETQ. Trimming stripped 1 base from V and 4 bases from J, with 11 bases between. This CDR3 has 14 residues. The CDR3 region has the DNA TGCGCCAGCAGCTTGAGCGCGGTGGGCACTGAAGCTTTCTTT. Protein: CASSLSAVGTEAFF.

The chain couples TRBV6-5 to TRBJ2-7; D remains unclear. Trimming took 0 bases from V and 3 from J, leaving 9 bases between them. The CDR3 is 14 residues long. Germline V gene data show CDR1 as MNHEY and CDR2 as SVGAGI. CDR3 sequence: CASSYSSANYEQYF. In DNA form, the CDR3 reads TGTGCCAGCAGTTACTCGAGCGCGAACTACGAGCAGTACTTC.

This clone has only one observation. V usage is TRBV5-1 and J usage is TRBJ2-2; 9 bases are a match to TRBD1. This CDR3 has 15 residues. After removal of 7 bases from V and 0 bases from J, the junction contained 4 bases not matched to a gene. Germline CDR1 and CDR2: SGHRS and YFSETQ. CDR3 loop: CASGQGNTNTGELFF. In DNA, the CDR3 is TGCGCCAGCGGACAGGGGAATACGAACACCGGGGAGCTGTTTTTT.

The V call is TRBV5-1, the J call TRBJ2-2, with D tentatively TRBD2 (5 bases). Trimming removed 1 base from V and 5 bases from J, with 9 bases in between. This CDR3 spans 14 amino acids. Per germline, CDR1 SGHRS and CDR2 YFSETQ. CDR3 amino acids: CASSLSRGTGELFF. The DNA for the CDR3 is TGCGCCAGCAGCTTGTCTCGGGGTACCGGGGAGCTGTTTTTT.